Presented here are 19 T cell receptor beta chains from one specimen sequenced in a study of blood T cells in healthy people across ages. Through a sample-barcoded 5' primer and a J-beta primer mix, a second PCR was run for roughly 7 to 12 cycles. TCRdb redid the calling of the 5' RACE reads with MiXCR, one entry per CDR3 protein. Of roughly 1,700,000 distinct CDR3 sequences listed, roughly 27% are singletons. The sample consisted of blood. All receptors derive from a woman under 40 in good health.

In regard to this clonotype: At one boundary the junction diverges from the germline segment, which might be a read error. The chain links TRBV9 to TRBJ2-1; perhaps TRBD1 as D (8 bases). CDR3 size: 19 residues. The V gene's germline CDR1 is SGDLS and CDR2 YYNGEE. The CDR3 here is CSSSLRTGRGVGAINEQFF. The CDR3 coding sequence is TGTTCCAGCAGCCTCCGGACAGGGAGGGGGGTGGGGGCCATCAATGAGCAGTTCTTC.

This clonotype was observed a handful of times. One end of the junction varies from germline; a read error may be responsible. CDR3 in amino acids: CASSPTKLETQYF. The CDR3 DNA reads TGCGCCAGCAGCCCGACCAAGTTAGAGACCCAGTACTTC. The gene calls are TRBV7-2 and TRBJ2-5, with unresolved D. Germline CDR1 SGHTA, CDR2 FQGNSA. This CDR3 contains 13 residues.

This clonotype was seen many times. The CDR3 sequence is CSASERQGQETQYF. The CDR3 DNA reads as TGCAGTGCTAGCGAGCGCCAGGGTCAAGAGACCCAGTACTTC. The rearrangement joins TRBV20-1 to TRBJ2-5, with D tentatively TRBD1 (5 bases). The CDR3 length is 14 residues. Looked up from germline, CDR1 is DFQATT and CDR2 is SNEGSKA (reference sequence). Trimming took off 3 bases at V and 2 bases at J, with 13 bases between the two ends.

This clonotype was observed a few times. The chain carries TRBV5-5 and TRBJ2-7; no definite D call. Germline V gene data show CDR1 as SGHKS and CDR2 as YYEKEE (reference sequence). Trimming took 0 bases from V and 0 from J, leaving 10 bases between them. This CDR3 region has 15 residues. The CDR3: CASSLASSFSYEQYF. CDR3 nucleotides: TGTGCCAGCAGCTTGGCAAGTTCCTTCTCCTACGAGCAGTACTTC.

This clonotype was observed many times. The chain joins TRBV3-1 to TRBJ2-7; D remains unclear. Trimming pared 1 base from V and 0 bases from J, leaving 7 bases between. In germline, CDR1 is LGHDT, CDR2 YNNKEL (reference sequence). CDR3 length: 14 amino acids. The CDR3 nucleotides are TGTGCCAGCAGCCAAGGACTTTCCTCCTACGAGCAGTACTTC. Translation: CASSQGLSSYEQYF.

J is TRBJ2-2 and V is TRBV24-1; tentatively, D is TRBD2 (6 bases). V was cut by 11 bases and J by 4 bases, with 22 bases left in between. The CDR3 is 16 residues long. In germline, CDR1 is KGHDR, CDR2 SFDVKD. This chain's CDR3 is CARTAGRSSPTGELFF. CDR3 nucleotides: TGTGCCAGAACCGCGGGACGCTCCAGCCCCACCGGGGAGCTGTTTTTT.

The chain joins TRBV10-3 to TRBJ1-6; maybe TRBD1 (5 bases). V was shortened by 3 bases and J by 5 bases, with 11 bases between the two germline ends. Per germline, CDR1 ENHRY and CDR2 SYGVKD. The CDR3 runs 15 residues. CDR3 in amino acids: CAISEKGDDNSPLHF. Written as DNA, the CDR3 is TGTGCCATCAGTGAAAAAGGGGACGATAATTCACCCCTCCACTTT.

This chain's CDR3 is CASRQSAPYGYTF. CDR3 DNA sequence: TGCGCCAGCAGACAGAGCGCCCCCTATGGCTACACCTTC. The genes are TRBV5-1 and TRBJ1-2; D not resolved. This CDR3 region has 13 residues. The germline V gene encodes CDR1 SGHRS and CDR2 YFSETQ. Trimming shortened V by 5 bases and J by 4 bases, and 12 bases separated the two germline ends.

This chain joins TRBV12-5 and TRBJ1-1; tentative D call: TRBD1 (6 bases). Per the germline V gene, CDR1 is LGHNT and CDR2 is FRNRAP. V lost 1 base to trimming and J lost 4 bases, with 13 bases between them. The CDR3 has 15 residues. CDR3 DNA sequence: TGTGCTAGTGGTTTGGGCGGGGGGCGCGGCACTGAAGCTTTCTTT. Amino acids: CASGLGGGRGTEAFF. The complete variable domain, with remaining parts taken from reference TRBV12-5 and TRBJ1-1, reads DARVTQTPRHKVTEMGQEVTMRCQPILGHNTVFWYRQTMMQGLELLAYFRNRAPLDDSGMPKDRFSAEMPDATLATLKIQPSEPRDSAVYFCASGLGGGRGTEAFFGQGTRLTVV.

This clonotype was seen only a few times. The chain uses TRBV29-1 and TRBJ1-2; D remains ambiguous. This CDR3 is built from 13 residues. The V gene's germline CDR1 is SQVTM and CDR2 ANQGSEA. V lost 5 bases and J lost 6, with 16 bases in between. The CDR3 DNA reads TGCAGCGTTAGGGCGGAGGGATCCCATGGCTACACCTTC. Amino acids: CSVRAEGSHGYTF.

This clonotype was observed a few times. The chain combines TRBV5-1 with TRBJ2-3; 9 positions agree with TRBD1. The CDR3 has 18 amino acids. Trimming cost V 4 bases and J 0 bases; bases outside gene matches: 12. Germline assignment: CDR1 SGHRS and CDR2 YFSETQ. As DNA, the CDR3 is TGCGCCAGCAGCGGGGGACAGGGCGTCTTCAGCAGCACAGATACGCAGTATTTT. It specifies CASSGGQGVFSSTDTQYF.

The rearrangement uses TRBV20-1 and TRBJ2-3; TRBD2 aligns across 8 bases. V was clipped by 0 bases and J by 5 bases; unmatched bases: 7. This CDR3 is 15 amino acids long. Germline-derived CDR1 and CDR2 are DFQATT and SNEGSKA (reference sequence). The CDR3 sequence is CSARDDGGAVDTQYF. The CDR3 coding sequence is TGCAGTGCTAGAGATGACGGGGGGGCCGTAGATACGCAGTATTTT.

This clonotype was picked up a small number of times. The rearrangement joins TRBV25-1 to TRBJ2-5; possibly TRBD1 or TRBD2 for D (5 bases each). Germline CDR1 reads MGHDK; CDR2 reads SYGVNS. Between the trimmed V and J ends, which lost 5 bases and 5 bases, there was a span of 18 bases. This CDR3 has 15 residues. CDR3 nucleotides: TGTGCCAGCAGTACGGCCGGGCTCTGGGGGGAGACCCAGTACTTC. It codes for CASSTAGLWGETQYF.

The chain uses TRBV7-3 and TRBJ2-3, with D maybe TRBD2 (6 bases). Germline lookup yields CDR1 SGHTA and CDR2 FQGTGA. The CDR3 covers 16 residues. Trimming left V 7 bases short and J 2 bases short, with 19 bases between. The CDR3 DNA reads TGTGCCAGCATCTCGGGTCTAGCGCCAATCACAGATACGCAGTATTTT. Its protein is CASISGLAPITDTQYF.

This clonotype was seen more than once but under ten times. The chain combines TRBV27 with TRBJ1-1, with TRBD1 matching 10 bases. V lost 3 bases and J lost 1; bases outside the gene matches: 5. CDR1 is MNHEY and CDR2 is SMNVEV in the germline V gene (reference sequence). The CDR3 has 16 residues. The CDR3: CASSLGTGAPNTEAFF. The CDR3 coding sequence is TGTGCCAGCAGTTTGGGGACAGGGGCCCCGAACACTGAAGCTTTCTTT.

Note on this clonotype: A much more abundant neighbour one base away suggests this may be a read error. CDR3 coding DNA: TGTGCCAGCAGTACCGACAGGGGGCTGCAAGAGACCCAGTTCTTC. Its protein is CASSTDRGLQETQFF. The chain has TRBV6-5 and TRBJ2-5; TRBD1 matches at 10 bases. The DNA matches TRBJ2-1 better at its end, which makes the J call doubtful. The CDR3 runs 15 residues. The germline CDR1 and CDR2 sequences are MNHEY and SVGAGI.

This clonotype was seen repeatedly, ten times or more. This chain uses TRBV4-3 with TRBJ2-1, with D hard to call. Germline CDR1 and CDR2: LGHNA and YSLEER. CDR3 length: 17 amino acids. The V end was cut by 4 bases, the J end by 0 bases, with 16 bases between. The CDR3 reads CASSRQGGRISYNEQFF. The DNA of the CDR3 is TGCGCCAGCAGCCGACAAGGTGGAAGAATCTCCTACAATGAGCAGTTCTTC.

The CDR3 DNA follows: TGTGCCAGCAGCCGTTTTAGCGGGAACAACAATGAGCAGTTCTTC. It specifies CASSRFSGNNNEQFF. This chain links TRBV11-3 with TRBJ2-1; 8 nucleotides align to TRBD2. J was trimmed by 5 bases and V by 5 bases; bases with no gene match: 8. CDR3 size: 15 residues. CDR1 and CDR2 from the germline V gene are SGHNT and YENEEA. The variable domain in full, with the rest retrieved from reference TRBV11-3 and TRBJ2-1, is EAGVVQSPRYKIIEKKQPVAFWCNPISGHNTLYWYLQNLGQGPELLIRYENEEAVDDSQLPKDRFSAERLKGVDSTLKIQPAELGDSAVYLCASSRFSGNNNEQFFGPGTRLTVL.

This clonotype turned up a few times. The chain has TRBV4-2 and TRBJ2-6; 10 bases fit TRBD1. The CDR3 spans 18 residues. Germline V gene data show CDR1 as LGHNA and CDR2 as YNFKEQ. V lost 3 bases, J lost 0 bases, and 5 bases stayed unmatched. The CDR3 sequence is CASSHNGQGGSGANVLTF. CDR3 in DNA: TGTGCCAGCAGCCATAACGGACAGGGGGGCTCTGGGGCCAACGTCCTGACTTTC.